This T cell receptor beta chain originates from a study of radiation and T cells in renal cell carcinoma. The sample holds one count of this clone. The antigen is undetermined. Sample time point: blood 4 weeks post-SBRT, at nephrectomy. This sample's treatment: 15 Gy SBRT to primary tumor, nephrectomy 4 weeks later. Nephrectomy followed 15 Gy stereotactic body radiation by 4 weeks. Radiation-treated patients gave blood at baseline, week 2 and week 4. Overall study results and limits: Without pretreatment biopsies, baseline tumor clonotype presence was undetermined.

Repertoires were generated with immunoSEQ multiplex PCR, while TCRdb's copy carries only in-frame clones and drops some. This repertoire shows some 44,000 clones, over 80% found once; its top ten account for 25% to 35%. The sequences come from blood, collected from a patient whose treatment included radiotherapy and nephrectomy. The TCR was taken from a woman between 70 and 85 years old with renal cell carcinoma.

CDR3 DNA sequence: TGCGCCAGCAGCTCCAACCCTGGAGATGGCTACACCTTC. Translation gives CASSSNPGDGYTF. The chain has TRBV5-1 and TRBJ1-2; D is ambiguous. The germline gives CDR1 SGHRS, CDR2 YFSETQ. The V gene lost 3 bases and the J gene lost 6 bases, with 12 bases spanning the gap. The CDR3 contains 13 residues.